These 20 T cell receptor beta chains were sequenced from one sample in a study of OX40 agonist ivuxolimab in advanced cancers. Profiling relied on immunoSEQ multiplex PCR, and the TCRdb table lists in-frame clones only, not all of them. The sample shows 80,000 or so clones, 90% to 95% of them seen only once. The sequencing used CD4+ or CD8+ T cells sorted from blood, collected in a trial of the OX40 agonist ivuxolimab. The receptor set was obtained from an adult with an advanced solid tumor such as melanoma, head and neck, liver or kidney cancer.

V gene TRBV6-5 combines with J gene TRBJ1-5; D remains unclear. This CDR3 has 15 amino acids. Trimming cost V 5 bases and J 7 bases, with 18 bases left between them. CDR1 and CDR2 from the germline V gene are MNHEY and SVGAGI. As DNA, the CDR3 is TGTGCCAGCAGTCCCGGAAGTCCTCTACTCCAGCCCCAGCATTTT. Its protein is CASSPGSPLLQPQHF.

This chain connects TRBV18 to TRBJ2-7; TRBD2 matches 7 bases. Trimming at V came to 3 bases and at J to 4 bases, leaving 12 bases not matched to a gene. Looked up from germline, CDR1 is KGHSH and CDR2 is LQKENI. This CDR3 is built from 16 residues. The CDR3 sequence is CASSPGYRASGYEQYF. CDR3 nucleotide sequence: TGTGCCAGCTCACCTGGTTATAGAGCTAGCGGATACGAGCAGTACTTC.

This chain uses TRBV6-5 with TRBJ1-2; 8 bases line up with TRBD1. The CDR3 length is 14 residues. J lost 5 bases, V lost 7 bases, and 9 bases had no gene match. The germline CDR1 and CDR2 sequences are MNHEY and SVGAGI. CDR3 protein: CASTTGARSYGYTF. Here the CDR3 DNA reads TGTGCCAGCACGACAGGGGCCAGATCATATGGCTACACCTTC.

V is TRBV9 and J is TRBJ2-1; 10 positions match TRBD2. V trimming: 0 bases; J trimming: 7 bases; junction bases outside the gene matches: 10. Germline CDR1 reads SGDLS; CDR2 reads YYNGEE. The length of the CDR3 is 17 residues. The CDR3: CASSVVPAGGPGNEQFF. CDR3 in DNA: TGTGCCAGCAGCGTAGTCCCAGCGGGAGGGCCGGGAAATGAGCAGTTCTTC. Full variable domain (missing parts from reference TRBV9 and TRBJ2-1): DSGVTQTPKHLITATGQRVTLRCSPRSGDLSVYWYQQSLDQGLQFLIQYYNGEERAKGNILERFSAQQFPDLHSELNLSSLELGDSALYFCASSVVPAGGPGNEQFFGPGTRLTVL.

V usage is TRBV28 and J usage is TRBJ1-4, with unresolved D. CDR1 and CDR2 (germline): MDHEN, SYDVKM. Trimming removed 5 bases at V and 3 bases at J, with 13 bases between. The CDR3 runs 15 residues. The CDR3 DNA follows: TGTGCCAGCAGTATCGGGAGGACGGCTAATGAAAAACTGTTTTTT. Its protein product is CASSIGRTANEKLFF.

This clone has only one observation. The chain joins TRBV11-2 to TRBJ2-6; D is tentatively TRBD1 or TRBD2 (5 bases each). The CDR3 has 18 residues. Germline CDR1 reads SGHAT; CDR2 reads FQNNGV. Deletions cut 5 bases from V and 1 base from J, with 18 bases between. CDR3 nucleotides: TGTGCCAGCAGCACTCCGGGACGGTTTGTATCTGGGGCCAACGTCCTGACTTTC. Translated, it gives CASSTPGRFVSGANVLTF.

V gene TRBV30 combines with J gene TRBJ2-7, with TRBD2 matching 8 bases. Trimming took 2 bases from V and 3 from J; bases not matched to a gene: 9. Germline V lookup: CDR1 GTSNPN, CDR2 SVGIG (reference sequence). The CDR3 runs 15 residues. CDR3 amino acids: CAWSRSPGGLYEQYF. In DNA form, the CDR3 reads TGTGCCTGGAGTCGCTCCCCGGGAGGGCTCTACGAGCAGTACTTC.

The rearrangement uses TRBV6-4 and TRBJ2-1, with TRBD2 matching 12 bases. Germline-derived CDR1 and CDR2 are MRHNA and SNTAGT. Trimming removed 0 bases from V and 8 bases from J; junction bases left unmatched: 5. This CDR3 is built from 16 residues. This CDR3 reads CASSDSSSGRAYEQFF. CDR3 sequence (DNA): TGTGCCAGCAGTGACTCGTCTAGCGGGAGGGCCTATGAGCAGTTCTTC.

This clone was seen a handful of times. V usage is TRBV19 and J usage is TRBJ1-1, with D perhaps TRBD1 (5 bases). CDR1 is LNHDA and CDR2 is SQIVND in the germline V gene (reference sequence). The length of the CDR3 is 13 residues. Trimming shortened V by 4 bases and J by 10 bases, and 16 bases separated the two germline ends. This CDR3 reads CASSNYPGLGAFF. Here the CDR3 DNA reads TGTGCCAGTAGTAACTACCCAGGGTTGGGAGCTTTCTTT.

This clone was picked up a small number of times. This chain connects TRBV5-1 to TRBJ2-3; 12 bases are a match to TRBD2. The V gene end was trimmed by 3 bases and the J gene end by 4 bases; junction bases not matched to a gene: 6. CDR3 length equals 16 residues. Germline CDR1 is SGHRS and CDR2 is YFSETQ. CDR3 protein: CASSSGTSGRADTQYF. Here the CDR3 DNA reads TGCGCCAGCAGCTCGGGGACTAGCGGGCGTGCAGATACGCAGTATTTT.

V gene TRBV6-1 combines with J gene TRBJ2-1; unclear D gene. V lost 4 bases and J 7 bases, leaving 11 bases between the germline ends. CDR1 is MNHNS, CDR2 SASEGT, per germline. This CDR3 region has 13 residues. CDR3 sequence reads: CASSVEGWNEQFF. The CDR3 bases are TGTGCCAGCAGTGTAGAAGGCTGGAATGAGCAGTTCTTC.

The gene calls are TRBV5-8 and TRBJ2-3; no firm D call. Germline CDR1 and CDR2: SGHTS and YDEGEE. The CDR3 extends over 14 amino acids. V was clipped by 1 base and J by 2 bases, with 8 bases between them. As DNA, the CDR3 is TGTGCCAGCAGCTTGTCGGAGAACACAGATACGCAGTATTTT. The encoded protein is CASSLSENTDTQYF.

This chain connects TRBV5-4 to TRBJ1-5; D not resolved. Germline CDR1 SGHNT, CDR2 YYREEE (reference sequence). Trimming left V 0 bases short and J 7 bases short, with 2 bases between. The CDR3 covers 11 residues. The CDR3 protein is CASSLDQPQHF. The CDR3 nucleotides read TGTGCCAGCAGCTTGGACCAGCCCCAGCATTTT.

This rearrangement joins TRBV10-3 to TRBJ1-2; a possible D gene is TRBD1 (6 bases). The CDR3 totals 13 residues. The V and J ends lost 4 bases and 8 bases respectively, with 14 bases between them. CDR1 and CDR2 (germline): ENHRY, SYGVKD. This CDR3 is CAISGRDNWGYTF. In nucleotides, the CDR3 is TGTGCCATCAGTGGACGGGACAACTGGGGCTACACCTTC.

The V gene is TRBV29-1, the J gene TRBJ2-7, with D perhaps being TRBD1 or TRBD2 (6 bases each). This CDR3 has 11 amino acids. The V gene's germline CDR1 is SQVTM and CDR2 ANQGSEA. Trimming shortened V by 7 bases and J by 7 bases, and 14 bases separated the two germline ends. In DNA, the CDR3 is TGCAGCGCGGGGGAGAGGGGGGAGCAGTACTTC. It translates to CSAGERGEQYF.

The rearrangement uses TRBV5-1 and TRBJ1-1, with a tentative D call TRBD1 (5 bases). The V end was cut by 3 bases, the J end by 4 bases, with 13 bases between. The CDR3 length is 14 residues. CDR1 and CDR2 (germline): SGHRS, YFSETQ. The CDR3 reads CASSSTPGSTEAFF. CDR3 coding DNA: TGCGCCAGCAGCTCGACCCCAGGGAGCACTGAAGCTTTCTTT. The full variable domain, completed using reference TRBV5-1 and TRBJ1-1, is KAGVTQTPRYLIKTRGQQVTLSCSPISGHRSVSWYQQTPGQGLQFLFEYFSETQRNKGNFPGRFSGRQFSNSRSEMNVSTLELGDSALYLCASSSTPGSTEAFFGQGTRLTVV.

The chain couples TRBV7-8 to TRBJ1-5, with TRBD1 matching over 7 bases. The V segment lost 5 bases and the J segment 9 bases; nucleotides outside the gene matches: 7. Germline CDR1 and CDR2: SGHVS and FQNEAQ. The CDR3 runs to 13 residues. The CDR3 here is CASSPLDRSPQHF. DNA of the CDR3: TGTGCCAGCAGCCCGTTGGACAGGTCGCCCCAGCATTTT.

V gene TRBV28 combines with J gene TRBJ2-3; TRBD2 might be the D (6 bases). Deletions cut 6 bases from V and 6 bases from J, with 16 bases between. Germline CDR1 is MDHEN and CDR2 is SYDVKM. The CDR3 loop spans 14 amino acids. As DNA, the CDR3 is TGTGCCAGCAGAGATGCCGGGGGTAGGGATACGCAGTATTTT. Translating it yields CASRDAGGRDTQYF.

The chain employs TRBV28 and TRBJ1-1, with D maybe TRBD1 (5 bases). From germline, CDR1 is MDHEN and CDR2 SYDVKM. The CDR3 has 11 residues. Trimming cost V 3 bases and J 12 bases, with 11 bases left between them. The CDR3 reads CASSFWGEPFF. The CDR3 DNA reads as TGTGCCAGCAGTTTCTGGGGGGAGCCTTTCTTT.

Turning to this clone: Other DNA sequences in the same sample also yield this CDR3. V gene TRBV29-1 combines with J gene TRBJ1-1; TRBD1 aligns across 11 bases. The V gene end was trimmed by 3 bases and the J gene end by 5 bases; junction bases not matched to a gene: 8. The CDR3 is 15 amino acids. In germline, CDR1 is SQVTM, CDR2 ANQGSEA. DNA for the CDR3: TGCAGCGTTGATTCCCCGGGACAGGGGGATACTGAAGCTTTCTTT. It specifies CSVDSPGQGDTEAFF.